A selection of T cell receptor beta chains follows, all from one sample in a study of blood T cell repertoires in COVID-19. Assay used: immunoSEQ multiplex PCR; TCRdb lists only in-frame clones, some missing. The sample carries under 400,000 clones, more than 70% recorded once. Sample: PBMCs or T cells enriched from blood (not recorded which). Receptors were obtained from a man between 35 and 55 years old in a cohort exposed to, infected with or recovered from COVID-19 (not recorded which). The CDR3 runs from the conserved cysteine through the conserved F or W. Clone sizes are given selectively: once, few, many, or a class where the clone is expanded.

clone size: NA
V gene: TRBV2
CDR3 protein: CASRVRDRDGYTF

clone size: NA
V gene: TRBV15
CDR3 protein: CATSSGSPGLAGGRQFF

clone size: NA
V gene: TRBV6-5
CDR3 protein: CASSLDRTRYNEQFF

clone size: NA
V gene: TRBV4-1
CDR3 protein: CASSQPSGGRSYEQYF

clone size: NA
V gene: TRBV18
CDR3 protein: CASSPLGLGAGKNIQYF

clone size: NA
V gene: TRBV6-5
CDR3 protein: CASSNPTSGRGEQYF

clone size: NA
V gene: TRBV28
CDR3 protein: CASRIDRANSPLHF

clone size: NA
V gene: TRBV25-1
CDR3 protein: CASSDTRQGWYEQYF

clone size: NA
V gene: TRBV2
CDR3 protein: CASGLPAGNYEQYF

clone size: NA
V gene: TRBV9
CDR3 protein: CASSTQGAGNYGYTF

clone size: NA
V gene: TRBV24-1
CDR3 protein: CATAGAGGTYNEQFF

clone size: NA
V gene: TRBV27
CDR3 protein: CASSSWAGGSTDTQYF

clone size: NA
V gene: TRBV11-2
CDR3 protein: CASSPDKNYGYTF

clone size: NA
V gene: TRBV5-1
CDR3 protein: CASSFTGATNEKLFF

clone size: NA
V gene: TRBV5-1
CDR3 protein: CASSPHRLAGVNEQYF

clone size: NA
V gene: TRBV6-1
CDR3 protein: CASSGPAGGTYEQYF

clone size: NA
V gene: TRBV24-1
CDR3 protein: CATSDSSTGANVLTF

clone size: NA
V gene: TRBV19
CDR3 protein: CASTHLGRTDTQYF

clone size: NA
V gene: TRBV2
CDR3 protein: CASSVGGQATYEQYF

clone size: once
V gene: TRBV7-3
CDR3 protein: CASSFKGRGPSGANVLTF

clone size: NA
V gene: TRBV5-8
CDR3 protein: CASSVTTGFGETQYF

clone size: NA
V gene: TRBV18
CDR3 protein: CASSFDSSEKLFF

clone size: NA
V gene: TRBV6-6
CDR3 protein: CASSYSPSGGYTQYF

clone size: NA
V gene: TRBV19
CDR3 protein: CASSIDGIGLIGQGSGNEQFF

clone size: NA
V gene: TRBV19
CDR3 protein: CASSSGGSYEQYF

clone size: NA
V gene: TRBV7-9
CDR3 protein: CASSYQDTQYF

clone size: NA
V gene: TRBV27
CDR3 protein: CATIKHDRGFYYEQYF

clone size: NA
V gene: TRBV7-9
CDR3 protein: CASSLEGGNEKLFF

clone size: NA
V gene: TRBV9
CDR3 protein: CASSVWTSGSRNEQFF

clone size: NA
V gene: TRBV6-2/TRBV6-3
CDR3 protein: CASSYAGTSLANEQFF

clone size: NA
V gene: TRBV28
CDR3 protein: CASIPGGNPYEQYF